This entry is about one T cell receptor beta chain. Antigen unknown. Sequencing templates came from extracted RNA that was reverse transcribed into cDNA. Assay used: immunoSEQ multiplex PCR; TCRdb lists only in-frame clones, some missing. The repertoire holds around 200,000 clones, with roughly 60% as singletons. Germline V gene sequence: CDR1 GTSNPN, CDR2 SVGIG (reference sequence). The V gene lost 3 bases and the J gene lost 8 bases, with 19 bases spanning the gap. The CDR3 contains 14 residues. The record originates from a study of CD8+ T cells in alopecia areata. For the study at large: Tofacitinib was taken orally by treated patients, and the dose was 5 to 10 mg twice daily.

Study-wide findings and caveats: Scalp lesions, especially in alopecia totalis/universalis, had higher clonality than normal scalp. Between patients, shared TCR sequences were less clear than in mice. This was possibly due in part to HLA diversity in the patient population.

Here the sequenced sample was CD4+ T cells sorted from blood, taken at week 0. V is TRBV30 and J is TRBJ1-2, with D unresolved. The sequence was obtained from a human donor with alopecia areata. In DNA form, the CDR3 reads TGTGCCTGGAGATCTGCCAGGAGGCCCGCGGGCTACACCTTC. Its protein product is CAWRSARRPAGYTF.